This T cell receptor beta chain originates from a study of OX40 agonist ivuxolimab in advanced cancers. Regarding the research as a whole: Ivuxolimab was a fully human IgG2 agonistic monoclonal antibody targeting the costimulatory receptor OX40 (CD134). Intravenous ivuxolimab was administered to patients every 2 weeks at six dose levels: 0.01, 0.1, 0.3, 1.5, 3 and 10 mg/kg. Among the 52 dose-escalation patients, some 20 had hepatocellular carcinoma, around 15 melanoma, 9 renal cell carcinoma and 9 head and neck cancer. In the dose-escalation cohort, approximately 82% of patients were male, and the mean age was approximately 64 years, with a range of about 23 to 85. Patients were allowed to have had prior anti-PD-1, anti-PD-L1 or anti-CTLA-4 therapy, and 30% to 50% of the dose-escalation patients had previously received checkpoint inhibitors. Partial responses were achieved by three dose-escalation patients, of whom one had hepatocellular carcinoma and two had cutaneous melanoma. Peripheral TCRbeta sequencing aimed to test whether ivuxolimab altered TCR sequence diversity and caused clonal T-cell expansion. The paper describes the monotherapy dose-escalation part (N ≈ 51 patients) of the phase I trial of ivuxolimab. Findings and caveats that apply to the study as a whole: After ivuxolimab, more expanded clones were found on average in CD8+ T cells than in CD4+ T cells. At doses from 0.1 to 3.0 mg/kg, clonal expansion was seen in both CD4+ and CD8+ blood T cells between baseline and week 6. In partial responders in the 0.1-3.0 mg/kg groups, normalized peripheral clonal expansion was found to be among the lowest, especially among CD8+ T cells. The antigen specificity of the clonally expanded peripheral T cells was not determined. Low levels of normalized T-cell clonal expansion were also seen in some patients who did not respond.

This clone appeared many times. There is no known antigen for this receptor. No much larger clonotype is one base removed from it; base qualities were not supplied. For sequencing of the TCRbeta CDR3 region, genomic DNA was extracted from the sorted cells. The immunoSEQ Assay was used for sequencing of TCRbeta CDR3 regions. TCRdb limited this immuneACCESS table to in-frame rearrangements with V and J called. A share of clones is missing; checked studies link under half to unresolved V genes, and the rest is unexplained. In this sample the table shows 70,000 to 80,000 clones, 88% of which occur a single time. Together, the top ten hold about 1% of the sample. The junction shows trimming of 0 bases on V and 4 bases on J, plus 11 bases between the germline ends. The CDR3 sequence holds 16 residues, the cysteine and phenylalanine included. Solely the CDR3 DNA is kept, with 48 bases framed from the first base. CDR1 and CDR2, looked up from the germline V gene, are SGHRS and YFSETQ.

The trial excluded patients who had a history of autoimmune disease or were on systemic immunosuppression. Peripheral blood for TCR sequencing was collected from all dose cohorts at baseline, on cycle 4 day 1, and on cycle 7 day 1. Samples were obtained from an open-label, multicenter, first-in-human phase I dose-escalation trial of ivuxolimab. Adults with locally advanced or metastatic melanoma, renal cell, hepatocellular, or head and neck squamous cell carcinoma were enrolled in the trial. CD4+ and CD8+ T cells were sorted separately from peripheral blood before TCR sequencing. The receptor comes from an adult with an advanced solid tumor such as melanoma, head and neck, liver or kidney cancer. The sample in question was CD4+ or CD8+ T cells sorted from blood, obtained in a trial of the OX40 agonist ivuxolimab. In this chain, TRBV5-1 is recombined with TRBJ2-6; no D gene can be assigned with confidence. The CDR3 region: CASSLGAAAGANVLTF. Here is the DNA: TGCGCCAGCAGCTTGGGGGCCGCAGCCGGGGCCAACGTCCTGACTTTC.